What follows describes a single T cell receptor beta chain. Its specificity is not known. This record belongs to a study of a mutant IDH1 vaccine in newly diagnosed glioma. About the research overall: Males made up 62.5% and females roughly 38% of treated patients, whose mean age was roughly 40 years.

Time point described: week 5, during vaccination. Vaccination comprised doses that each held 300 ug of mutant IDH1 20-mer peptide, plus topical imiquimod. The germline V gene encodes CDR1 MGHRA and CDR2 YSYEKL. There are 16 residues in the CDR3. V lost 4 bases and J 2 bases, leaving 18 bases between the germline ends. TCRdb keeps only in-frame clones here, not all; method: immunoSEQ multiplex PCR. The sample gives 40,000 or so clones, roughly nine tenths of which show up once; approximately 2.4% is in the top ten. This TCR was sampled from a man over 45 with glioma. This sequence joins TRBV4-1 and TRBJ2-7; a possible D gene is TRBD2 (7 bases). The starting material was PBMCs, obtained from a glioma patient whose treatment included an IDH1 peptide vaccine. CDR3 nucleotide sequence: TGCGCCAGCAGCCTCACCGGGGGCGCGGGGGCCTACGAGCAGTACTTC. It encodes CASSLTGGAGAYEQYF.